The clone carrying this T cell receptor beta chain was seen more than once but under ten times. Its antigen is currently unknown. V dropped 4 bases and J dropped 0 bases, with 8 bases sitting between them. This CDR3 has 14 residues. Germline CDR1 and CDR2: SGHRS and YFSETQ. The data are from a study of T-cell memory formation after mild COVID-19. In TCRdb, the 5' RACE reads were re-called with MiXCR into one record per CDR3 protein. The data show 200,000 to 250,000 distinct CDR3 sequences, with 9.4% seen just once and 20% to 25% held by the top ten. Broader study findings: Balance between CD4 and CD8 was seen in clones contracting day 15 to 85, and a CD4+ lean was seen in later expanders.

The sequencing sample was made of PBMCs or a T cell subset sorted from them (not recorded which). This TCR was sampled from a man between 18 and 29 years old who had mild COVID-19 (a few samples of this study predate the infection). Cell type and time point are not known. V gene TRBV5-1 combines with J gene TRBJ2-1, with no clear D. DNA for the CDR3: TGCGCCAGCAGCCCAGGTAGCTCCTACAATGAGCAGTTCTTC. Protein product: CASSPGSSYNEQFF. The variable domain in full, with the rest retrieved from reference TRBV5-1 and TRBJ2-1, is KAGVTQTPRYLIKTRGQQVTLSCSPISGHRSVSWYQQTPGQGLQFLFEYFSETQRNKGNFPGRFSGRQFSNSRSEMNVSTLELGDSALYLCASSPGSSYNEQFFGPGTRLTVL.